These T cell receptor beta chains were read from a single sample in a study of blood T cell repertoires in COVID-19. Some clones are missing from TCRdb's copy, which holds only in-frame ones; the method was immunoSEQ multiplex PCR. The sample includes 220,000 or so clones, around 83% of them seen just once. The sequenced material came from peripheral blood. All receptors come from a woman in her 50s with COVID-19, enrolled during active disease. Each CDR3 is given with its conserved first and last residue. The D gene is left open where the match is weak. The size field is filled for only some rows; it gives once, few, many or a size class.

j_call d_call clone_size v_call cdr3_aa cdr3_nt
TRBJ1-3 . once TRBV5-1 CASSLDGAGNTIYF TGCGCCAGCAGCTTGGACGGAGCTGGAAACACCATATATTTT
TRBJ1-1 . . TRBV7-9 CASSSTGQPNTEAFF TGTGCCAGCAGCTCAACCGGACAGCCGAACACTGAAGCTTTCTTT
TRBJ2-1 TRBD1 . TRBV9 CASSVVPGTGNNEQFF TGTGCCAGCAGCGTAGTCCCGGGGACAGGAAACAATGAGCAGTTCTTC
TRBJ1-1 TRBD1 . TRBV19 CASSLLTGGRKHTEAFF TGTGCCAGTAGTCTGTTGACAGGGGGCCGGAAGCACACTGAAGCTTTCTTT
TRBJ2-1 . . TRBV27 CASNGGVMGSYNEQFF TGTGCCAGCAACGGCGGGGTCATGGGTTCCTACAATGAGCAGTTCTTC
TRBJ2-1 TRBD2 few TRBV11-2 CASSLGIAGSYNEQFF TGTGCCAGCAGCTTAGGAATAGCGGGCTCCTACAATGAGCAGTTCTTC
TRBJ2-2 TRBD1 . TRBV5-1 CASGERTGNTGELFF TGCGCCAGCGGGGAGAGGACAGGTAACACCGGGGAGCTGTTTTTT
TRBJ1-5 . . TRBV29-1 CSVENGGDQPQHF TGCAGCGTTGAAAACGGGGGTGATCAGCCCCAGCATTTT
TRBJ2-3 . . TRBV7-3 CASSSTISSTDTQYF TGTGCCAGCAGCTCGACTATATCTAGCACAGATACGCAGTATTTT
TRBJ2-1 . . TRBV4-3 CASSQDPSGNEQFF TGCGCCAGCAGCCAAGATCCCAGCGGAAATGAGCAGTTCTTC
TRBJ1-5 . . TRBV6-5 CASIRQASNQPQHF TGTGCCAGCATCCGACAGGCGAGCAATCAGCCCCAGCATTTT
TRBJ2-1 . . TRBV11-3 CASSGDTGNSYNEQFF TGTGCCAGCAGCGGTGATACAGGGAACTCCTACAATGAGCAGTTCTTC
TRBJ2-4 . . TRBV7-2 CASLVGVDELAKNIQYF TGTGCCAGCCTCGTAGGGGTGGACGAATTAGCCAAAAACATTCAGTACTTC
TRBJ2-7 . . TRBV30 CAYDSFYEQYF TGTGCCTACGACAGTTTTTACGAGCAGTACTTC
TRBJ2-2 . . TRBV5-1 CASSLEVQGYTGELFF TGCGCCAGCAGCTTGGAGGTTCAGGGTTACACCGGGGAGCTGTTTTTT
TRBJ2-1 TRBD1 . TRBV24-1 CATRDRLYNEQFF TGTGCCACCAGGGACAGGCTCTACAATGAGCAGTTCTTC
TRBJ1-5 . . TRBV10-2 CASSDRVSNQPQHF TGCGCCAGCAGTGACAGGGTGAGCAATCAGCCCCAGCATTTT
TRBJ2-3 TRBD2 once TRBV12-3/TRBV12-4 CASSSGGDTQYF TGTGCCAGCAGTTCCGGGGGGGATACGCAGTATTTT
TRBJ2-2 . . TRBV11-2 CASSFIRADGELFF TGTGCCAGCAGCTTTATAAGAGCGGACGGGGAGCTGTTTTTT
TRBJ1-5 . few TRBV6-5 CASTPREGQPQHF TGTGCCAGCACCCCAAGGGAGGGTCAGCCCCAGCATTTT
TRBJ2-6 TRBD2 . TRBV4-2 CASSRRESGANVLTF TGTGCCAGCAGCCGGCGGGAGTCCGGGGCCAACGTCCTGACTTTC
TRBJ2-3 TRBD2 . TRBV12-3/TRBV12-4 CASSSSGADTQYF TGTGCCAGCAGTTCGAGCGGGGCAGATACGCAGTATTTT
TRBJ1-4 . few TRBV21-1 CARDRGDEKLFF TGTGCCAGGGACAGGGGGGACGAAAAACTGTTTTTT
TRBJ1-6 . few TRBV25-1 CASTVGPNSPLHF TGTGCCAGCACCGTGGGGCCCAATTCACCCCTCCACTTT
TRBJ2-7 TRBD2 . TRBV5-1 CASSLILAGVGGEQYF TGCGCCAGCAGCTTGATACTAGCGGGGGTCGGTGGCGAGCAGTACTTC
TRBJ2-3 . . TRBV27 CASSFQGRASTDTQYF TGTGCCAGCAGTTTTCAGGGGAGGGCTTCCACAGATACGCAGTATTTT
TRBJ2-5 TRBD1 . TRBV15 CATRLDRGRSETQYF TGTGCCACCAGATTAGACAGGGGCCGGTCTGAGACCCAGTACTTC
TRBJ2-2 TRBD1 . TRBV10-1 CASRPGQGIGELFF TGCGCCAGCAGGCCGGGACAGGGGATCGGGGAGCTGTTTTTT
TRBJ1-3 TRBD1 . TRBV6-1 CASSEQDRVGNTIYF TGTGCCAGCAGTGAACAGGACAGGGTTGGAAACACCATATATTTT
TRBJ1-2 TRBD1 . TRBV9 CASSPLQGTANYGYTF TGTGCCAGCAGCCCCTTACAGGGGACGGCTAACTATGGCTACACCTTC
TRBJ1-5 . . TRBV21-1 CASLLYWNQPQHF TGTGCCAGCCTTCTCTATTGGAATCAGCCCCAGCATTTT
TRBJ2-7 TRBD2 . TRBV27 CASSSGTSIGEQYF TGTGCCAGCAGCTCCGGGACTAGCATAGGCGAGCAGTACTTC
TRBJ1-1 . . TRBV6-6 CASRGQGEAFF TGTGCCAGCAGGGGGCAAGGTGAAGCTTTCTTT
TRBJ2-7 . . TRBV19 CASSIRVVGYEQYF TGTGCCAGTAGTATCCGGGTTGTAGGCTACGAGCAGTACTTC
TRBJ1-2 . . TRBV2 CASSERGLSYGYTF TGTGCCAGCAGTGAGCGGGGACTGTCCTATGGCTACACCTTC
TRBJ2-5 TRBD1 . TRBV10-3 CATWAGDRGRETQYF TGTGCCACGTGGGCAGGGGACAGGGGTCGGGAGACCCAGTACTTC
TRBJ1-4 TRBD1 . TRBV3-1/TRBV3-2 CASSQKRTGFINNEKLFF TGTGCCAGCAGCCAAAAGAGGACAGGGTTTATCAATAATGAAAAACTGTTTTTT
TRBJ2-5 . . TRBV10-1 CASSKGQSGETQYF TGCGCCAGCAGTAAAGGCCAAAGCGGAGAGACCCAGTACTTC
TRBJ2-5 TRBD2 . TRBV10-2 CASRDRGGPETQYF TGCGCCAGCAGGGATCGGGGGGGCCCGGAGACCCAGTACTTC
TRBJ2-5 TRBD1 . TRBV6-5 CASSFYRGKETQYF TGTGCCAGCAGTTTCTACAGGGGGAAAGAGACCCAGTACTTC